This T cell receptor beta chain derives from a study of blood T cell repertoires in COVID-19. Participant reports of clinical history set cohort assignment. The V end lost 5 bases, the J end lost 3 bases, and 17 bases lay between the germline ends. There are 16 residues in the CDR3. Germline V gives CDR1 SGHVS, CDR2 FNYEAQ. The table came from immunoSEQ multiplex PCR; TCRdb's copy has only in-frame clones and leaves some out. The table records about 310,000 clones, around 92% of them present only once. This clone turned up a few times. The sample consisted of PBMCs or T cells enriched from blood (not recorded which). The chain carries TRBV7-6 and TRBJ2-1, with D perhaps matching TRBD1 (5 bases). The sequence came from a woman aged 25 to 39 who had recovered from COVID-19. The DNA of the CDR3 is TGTGCCAGCAGCAAAAACAGGTTGTTGATCTACAATGAGCAGTTCTTC. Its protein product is CASSKNRLLIYNEQFF.